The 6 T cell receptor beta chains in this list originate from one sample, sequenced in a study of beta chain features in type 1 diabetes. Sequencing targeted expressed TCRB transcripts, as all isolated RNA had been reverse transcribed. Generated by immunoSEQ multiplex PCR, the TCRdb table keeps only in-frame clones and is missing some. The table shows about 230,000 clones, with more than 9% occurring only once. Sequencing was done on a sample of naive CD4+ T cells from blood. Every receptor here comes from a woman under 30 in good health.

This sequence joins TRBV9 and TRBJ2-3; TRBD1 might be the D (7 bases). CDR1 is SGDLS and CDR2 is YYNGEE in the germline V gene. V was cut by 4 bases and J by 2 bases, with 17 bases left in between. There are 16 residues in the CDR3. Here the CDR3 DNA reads TGTGCCAGCAGCTCCAGGGGGGACACCTTCACAGATACGCAGTATTTT. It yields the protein CASSSRGDTFTDTQYF.

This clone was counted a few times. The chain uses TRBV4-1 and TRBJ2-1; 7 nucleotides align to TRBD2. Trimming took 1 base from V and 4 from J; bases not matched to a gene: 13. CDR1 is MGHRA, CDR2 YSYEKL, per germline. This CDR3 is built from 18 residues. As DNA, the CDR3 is TGCGCCAGCAGCCAAGGCCCGGGACCTAGCGGACTATACAATGAGCAGTTCTTC. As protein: CASSQGPGPSGLYNEQFF.

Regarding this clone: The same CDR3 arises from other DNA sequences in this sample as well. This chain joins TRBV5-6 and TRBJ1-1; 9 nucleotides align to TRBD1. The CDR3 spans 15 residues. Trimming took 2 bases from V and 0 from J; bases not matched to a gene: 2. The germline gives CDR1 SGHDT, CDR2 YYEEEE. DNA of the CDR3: TGTGCCAGCAGCTTCCGGGACAGGGTGAACACTGAAGCTTTCTTT. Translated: CASSFRDRVNTEAFF.

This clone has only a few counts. CDR3 residues: CSVATRAGDSNQPQHF. The CDR3 DNA follows: TGCAGCGTTGCCACGCGGGCAGGGGATAGCAATCAGCCCCAGCATTTT. J is TRBJ1-5 and V is TRBV29-1; TRBD1 might be the D (6 bases). V was cut by 4 bases and J by 0 bases, with 16 bases left in between. Looked up from germline, CDR1 is SQVTM and CDR2 is ANQGSEA. The CDR3 has 16 amino acids.

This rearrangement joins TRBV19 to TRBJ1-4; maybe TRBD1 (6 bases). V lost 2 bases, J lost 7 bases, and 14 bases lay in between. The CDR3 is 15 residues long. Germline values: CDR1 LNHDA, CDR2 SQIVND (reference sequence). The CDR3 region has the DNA TGTGCCAGTAGTATACTCGGCCAGGGGACTGAAAAACTGTTTTTT. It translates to CASSILGQGTEKLFF.

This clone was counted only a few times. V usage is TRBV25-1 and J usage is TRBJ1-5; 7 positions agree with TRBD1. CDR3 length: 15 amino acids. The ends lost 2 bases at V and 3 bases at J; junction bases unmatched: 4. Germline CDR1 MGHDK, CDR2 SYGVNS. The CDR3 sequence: CASSEAQGVNQPQHF. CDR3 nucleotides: TGTGCCAGCAGTGAAGCCCAGGGGGTCAATCAGCCCCAGCATTTT.